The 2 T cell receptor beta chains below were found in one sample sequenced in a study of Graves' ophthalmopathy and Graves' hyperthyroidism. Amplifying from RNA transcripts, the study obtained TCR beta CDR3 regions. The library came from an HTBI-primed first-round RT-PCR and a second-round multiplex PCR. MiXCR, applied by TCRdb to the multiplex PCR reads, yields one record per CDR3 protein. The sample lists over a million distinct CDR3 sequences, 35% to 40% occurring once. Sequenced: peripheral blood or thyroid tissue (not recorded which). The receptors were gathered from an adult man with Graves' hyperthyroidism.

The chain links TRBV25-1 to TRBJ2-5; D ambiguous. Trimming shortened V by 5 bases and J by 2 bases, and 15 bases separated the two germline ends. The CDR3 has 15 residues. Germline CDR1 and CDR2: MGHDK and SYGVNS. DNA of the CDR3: TGTGCCAGCAGTAAACGAGGACGCCTACAAGAGACCCAGTACTTC. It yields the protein CASSKRGRLQETQYF.

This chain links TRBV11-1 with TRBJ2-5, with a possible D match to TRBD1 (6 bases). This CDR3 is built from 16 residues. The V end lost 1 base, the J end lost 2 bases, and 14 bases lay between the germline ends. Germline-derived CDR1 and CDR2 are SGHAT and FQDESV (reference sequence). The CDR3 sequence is CASSLGLRDTQETQYF. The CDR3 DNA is TGTGCCAGCAGCTTAGGCCTCCGGGACACACAAGAGACCCAGTACTTC.